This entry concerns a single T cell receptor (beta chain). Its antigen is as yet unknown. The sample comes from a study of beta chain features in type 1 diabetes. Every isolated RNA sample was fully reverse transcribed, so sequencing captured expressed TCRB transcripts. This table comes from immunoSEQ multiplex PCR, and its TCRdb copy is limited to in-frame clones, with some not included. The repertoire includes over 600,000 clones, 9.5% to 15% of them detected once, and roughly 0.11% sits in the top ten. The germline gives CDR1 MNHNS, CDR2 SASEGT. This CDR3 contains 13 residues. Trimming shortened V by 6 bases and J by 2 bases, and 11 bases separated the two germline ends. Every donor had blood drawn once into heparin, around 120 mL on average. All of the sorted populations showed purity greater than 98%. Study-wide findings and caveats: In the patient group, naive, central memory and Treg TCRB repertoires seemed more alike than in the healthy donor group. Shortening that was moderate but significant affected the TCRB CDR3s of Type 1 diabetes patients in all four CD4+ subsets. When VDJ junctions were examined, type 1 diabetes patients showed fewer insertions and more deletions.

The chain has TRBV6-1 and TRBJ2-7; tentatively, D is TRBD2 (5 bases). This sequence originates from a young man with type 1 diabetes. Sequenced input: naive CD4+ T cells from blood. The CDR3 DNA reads TGTGCCAGCAGGGTAGGGAGTCCCTACGAGCAGTACTTC. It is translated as CASRVGSPYEQYF.